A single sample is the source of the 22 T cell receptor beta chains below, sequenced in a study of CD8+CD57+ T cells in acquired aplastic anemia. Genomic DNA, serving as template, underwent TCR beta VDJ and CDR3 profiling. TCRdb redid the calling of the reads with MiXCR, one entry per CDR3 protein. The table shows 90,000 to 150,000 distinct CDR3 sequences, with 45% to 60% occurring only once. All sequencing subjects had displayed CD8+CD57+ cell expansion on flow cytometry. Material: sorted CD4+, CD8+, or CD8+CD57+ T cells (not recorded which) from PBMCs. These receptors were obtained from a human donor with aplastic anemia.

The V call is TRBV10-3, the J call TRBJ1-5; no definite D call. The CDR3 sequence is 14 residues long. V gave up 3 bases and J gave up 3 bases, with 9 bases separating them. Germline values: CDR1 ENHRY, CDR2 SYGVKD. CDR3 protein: CAISENSANQPQHF. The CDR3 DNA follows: TGTGCCATCAGTGAAAATTCGGCCAATCAGCCCCAGCATTTT.

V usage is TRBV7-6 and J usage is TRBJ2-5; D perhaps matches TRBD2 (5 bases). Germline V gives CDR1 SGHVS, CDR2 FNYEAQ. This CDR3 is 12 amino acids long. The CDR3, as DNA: TGTGCTAGCGCAGCGGACCAAGAGACCCAGTACTTC. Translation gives CASAADQETQYF.

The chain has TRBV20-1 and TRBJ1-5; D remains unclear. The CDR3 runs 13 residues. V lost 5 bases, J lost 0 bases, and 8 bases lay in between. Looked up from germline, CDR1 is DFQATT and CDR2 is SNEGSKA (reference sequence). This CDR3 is CSAPDRSNQPQHF. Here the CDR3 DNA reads TGCAGTGCTCCGGACCGTAGCAATCAGCCCCAGCATTTT.

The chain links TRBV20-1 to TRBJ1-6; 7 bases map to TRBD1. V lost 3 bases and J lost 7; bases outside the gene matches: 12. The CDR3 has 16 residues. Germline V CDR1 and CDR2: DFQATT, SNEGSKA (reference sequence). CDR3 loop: CSASPKRQGPNSPLHF. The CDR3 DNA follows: TGCAGTGCTAGTCCCAAAAGACAGGGACCCAATTCACCCCTCCACTTT.

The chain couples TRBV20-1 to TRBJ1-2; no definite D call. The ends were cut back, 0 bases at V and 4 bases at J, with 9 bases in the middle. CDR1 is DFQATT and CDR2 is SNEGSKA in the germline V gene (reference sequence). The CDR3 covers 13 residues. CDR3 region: CSARDSLAYGYTF. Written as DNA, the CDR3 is TGCAGTGCTAGAGATAGTCTCGCCTATGGCTACACCTTC.

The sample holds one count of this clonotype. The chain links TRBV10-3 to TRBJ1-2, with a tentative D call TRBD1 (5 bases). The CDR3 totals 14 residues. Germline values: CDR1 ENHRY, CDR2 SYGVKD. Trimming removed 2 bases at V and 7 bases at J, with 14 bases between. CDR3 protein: CAISEGQGTSGYTF. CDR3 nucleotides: TGTGCCATCAGTGAGGGGCAGGGAACGAGTGGCTACACCTTC.

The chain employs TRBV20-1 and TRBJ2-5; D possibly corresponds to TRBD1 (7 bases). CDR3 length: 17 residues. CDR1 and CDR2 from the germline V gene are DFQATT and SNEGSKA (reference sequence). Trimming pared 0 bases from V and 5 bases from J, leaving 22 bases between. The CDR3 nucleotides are TGCAGTGCTAGAGATCCCTTCCAGACAGGGAGGAGGGAGACCCAGTACTTC. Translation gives CSARDPFQTGRRETQYF.

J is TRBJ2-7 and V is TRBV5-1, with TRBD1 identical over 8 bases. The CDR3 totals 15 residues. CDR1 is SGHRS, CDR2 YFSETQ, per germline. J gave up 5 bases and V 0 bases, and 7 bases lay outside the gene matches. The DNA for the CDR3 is TGCGCCAGCAGCTTGGACGGCAGGGGGCGCGACGAGCAGTACTTC. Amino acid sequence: CASSLDGRGRDEQYF. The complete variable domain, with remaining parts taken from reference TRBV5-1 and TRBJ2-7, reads KAGVTQTPRYLIKTRGQQVTLSCSPISGHRSVSWYQQTPGQGLQFLFEYFSETQRNKGNFPGRFSGRQFSNSRSEMNVSTLELGDSALYLCASSLDGRGRDEQYFGPGTRLTVT.

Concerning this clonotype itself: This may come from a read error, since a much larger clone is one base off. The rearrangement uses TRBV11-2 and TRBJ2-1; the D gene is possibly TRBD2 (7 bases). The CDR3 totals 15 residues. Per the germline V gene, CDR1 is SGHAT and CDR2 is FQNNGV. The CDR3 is CASGLLLLGGGEQFF. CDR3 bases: TGTGCCAGCGGCTTACTCCTGCTGGGAGGGGGTGAGCAGTTCTTC.

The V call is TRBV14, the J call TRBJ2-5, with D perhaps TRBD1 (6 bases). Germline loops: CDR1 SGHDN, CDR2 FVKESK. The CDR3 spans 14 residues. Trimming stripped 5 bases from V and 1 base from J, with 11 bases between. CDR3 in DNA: TGTGCCAGCAGCAGACAGGCTGGCCAAGAGACCCAGTACTTC. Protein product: CASSRQAGQETQYF.

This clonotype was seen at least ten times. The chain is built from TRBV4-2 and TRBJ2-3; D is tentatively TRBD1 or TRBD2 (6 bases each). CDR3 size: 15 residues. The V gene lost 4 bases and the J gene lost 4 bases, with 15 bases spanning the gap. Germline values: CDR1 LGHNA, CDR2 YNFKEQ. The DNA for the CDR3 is TGTGCCAGCAGCCCGGGGGCCTCTCGGCCAGATACGCAGTATTTT. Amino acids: CASSPGASRPDTQYF.

The CDR3 loop reads CASSEGWQGFEAFF. In nucleotides, the CDR3 is TGTGCCAGCAGTGAAGGATGGCAGGGCTTTGAAGCTTTCTTT. V and J are TRBV25-1 and TRBJ1-1, with D perhaps matching TRBD1 (5 bases). This CDR3 is 14 amino acids long. The V end was cut by 2 bases, the J end by 7 bases, with 14 bases between. Germline V CDR1 and CDR2: MGHDK, SYGVNS. The entire variable domain, with the rest obtained from reference TRBV25-1 and TRBJ1-1, is as follows: EADIYQTPRYLVIGTGKKITLECSQTMGHDKMYWYQQDPGMELHLIHYSYGVNSTEKGDLSSESTVSRIRTEHFPLTLESARPSHTSQYLCASSEGWQGFEAFFGQGTRLTVV.

The CDR3 nucleotides read TGTGCTAGAGATGGGACAGGGGACACCTACAATGAGCAGTTCTTC. Translated, it gives CARDGTGDTYNEQFF. This sequence joins TRBV25-1 and TRBJ2-1, with 10 bases aligning to TRBD1. This CDR3 has 15 residues. Germline CDR1 reads MGHDK; CDR2 reads SYGVNS.

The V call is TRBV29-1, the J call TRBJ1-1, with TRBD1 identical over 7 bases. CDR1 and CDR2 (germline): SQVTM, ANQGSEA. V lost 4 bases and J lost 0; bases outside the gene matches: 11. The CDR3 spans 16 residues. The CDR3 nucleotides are TGCAGCGTTGTAAGGTGGGACAGAAAGATGAACACTGAAGCTTTCTTT. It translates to CSVVRWDRKMNTEAFF.

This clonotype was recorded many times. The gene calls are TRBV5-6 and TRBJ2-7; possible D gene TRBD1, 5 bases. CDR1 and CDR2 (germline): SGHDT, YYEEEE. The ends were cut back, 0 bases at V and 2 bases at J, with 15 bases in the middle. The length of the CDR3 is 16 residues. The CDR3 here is CASSLASVRAPYEQYF. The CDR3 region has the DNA TGTGCCAGCAGCTTGGCCTCCGTCAGGGCTCCCTACGAGCAGTACTTC.

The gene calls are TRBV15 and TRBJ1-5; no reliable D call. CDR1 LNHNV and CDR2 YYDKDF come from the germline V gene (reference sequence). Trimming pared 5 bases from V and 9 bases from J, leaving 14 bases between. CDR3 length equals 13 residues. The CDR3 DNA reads TGTGCCACCAGCTACGGAAGCAGGCGGCCCCAGCATTTT. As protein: CATSYGSRRPQHF.

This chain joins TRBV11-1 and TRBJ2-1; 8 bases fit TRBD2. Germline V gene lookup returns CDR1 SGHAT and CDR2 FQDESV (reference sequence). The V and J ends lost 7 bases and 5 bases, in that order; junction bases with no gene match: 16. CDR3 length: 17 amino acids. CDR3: CASNSGRGGGTHNEQFF. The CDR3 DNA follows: TGTGCCAGCAACTCAGGCAGGGGCGGGGGGACTCACAATGAGCAGTTCTTC. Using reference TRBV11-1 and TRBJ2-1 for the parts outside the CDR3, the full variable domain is EAEVAQSPRYKITEKSQAVAFWCDPISGHATLYWYRQILGQGPELLVQFQDESVVDDSQLPKDRFSAERLKGVDSTLKIQPAELGDSAMYLCASNSGRGGGTHNEQFFGPGTRLTVL.

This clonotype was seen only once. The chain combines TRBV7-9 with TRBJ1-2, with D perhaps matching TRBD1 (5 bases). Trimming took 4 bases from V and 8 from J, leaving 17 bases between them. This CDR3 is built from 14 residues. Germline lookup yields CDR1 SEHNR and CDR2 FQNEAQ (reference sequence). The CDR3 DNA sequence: TGTGCCAGCAGCTCTACCGGGACGGTGGCGGGCTACACCTTC. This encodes CASSSTGTVAGYTF.

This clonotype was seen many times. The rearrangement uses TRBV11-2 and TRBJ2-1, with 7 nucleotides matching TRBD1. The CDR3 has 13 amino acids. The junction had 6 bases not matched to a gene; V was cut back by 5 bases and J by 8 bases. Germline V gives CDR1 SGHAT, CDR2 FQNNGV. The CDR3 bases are TGTGCCAGCAGCGGCGACAGGGAACATGAGCAGTTCTTC. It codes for CASSGDREHEQFF.

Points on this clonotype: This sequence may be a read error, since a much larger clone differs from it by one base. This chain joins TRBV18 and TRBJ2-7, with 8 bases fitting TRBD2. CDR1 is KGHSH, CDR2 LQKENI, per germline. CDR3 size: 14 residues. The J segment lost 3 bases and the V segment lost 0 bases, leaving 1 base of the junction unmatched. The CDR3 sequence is CASSPPSGGYEQYF. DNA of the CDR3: TGTGCCAGCTCACCACCGAGCGGGGGCTACGAGCAGTACTTC.

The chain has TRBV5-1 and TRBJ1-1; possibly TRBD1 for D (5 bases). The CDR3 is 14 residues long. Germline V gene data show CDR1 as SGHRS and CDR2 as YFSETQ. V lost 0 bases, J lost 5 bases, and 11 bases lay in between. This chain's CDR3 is CASSLEVWGTEAFF. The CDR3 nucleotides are TGCGCCAGCAGCTTGGAGGTGTGGGGGACTGAAGCTTTCTTT. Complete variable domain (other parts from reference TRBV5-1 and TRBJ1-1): KAGVTQTPRYLIKTRGQQVTLSCSPISGHRSVSWYQQTPGQGLQFLFEYFSETQRNKGNFPGRFSGRQFSNSRSEMNVSTLELGDSALYLCASSLEVWGTEAFFGQGTRLTVV.

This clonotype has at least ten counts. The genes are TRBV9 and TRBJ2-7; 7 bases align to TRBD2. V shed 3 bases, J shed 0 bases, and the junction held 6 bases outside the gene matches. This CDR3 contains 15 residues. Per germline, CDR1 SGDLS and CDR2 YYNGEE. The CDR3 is CASSAAGLDSYEQYF. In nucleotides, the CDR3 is TGTGCCAGCAGCGCAGCGGGACTCGACTCCTACGAGCAGTACTTC.